This paragraph covers one T cell receptor beta chain sequence. What it binds is not known. The source of the sample is a study of OX40 agonist ivuxolimab in advanced cancers. Clones were sequenced by immunoSEQ multiplex PCR, and TCRdb holds only the in-frame ones, with some missing. The sample lists more than 80,000 clones; around 94% were seen once. Germline V gene lookup returns CDR1 GTSNPN and CDR2 SVGIG (reference sequence). With V trimmed by 2 bases and J by 2 bases, 5 bases remained unmatched. The CDR3 runs to 15 residues. The study, taken as a whole, reports: What antigens the expanded peripheral T cells recognized was never established. The average count of expanded clones was higher among CD8+ T cells than among CD4+.

The TCR comes from an adult with an advanced solid tumor such as melanoma, head and neck, liver or kidney cancer. The chain has TRBV30 and TRBJ2-3; 9 nucleotides match TRBD2. The sample in question was CD4+ or CD8+ T cells sorted from blood, obtained in a trial of the OX40 agonist ivuxolimab. The CDR3 reads CAWSRGTSFTDTQYF. For the CDR3, the DNA is TGTGCCTGGAGTCGCGGGACTAGCTTCACAGATACGCAGTATTTT.